What follows is one T cell receptor beta chain and its context. This specimen comes from a study of healthy donors' naive CD4 and CD8 T cells. This CDR3 has 13 residues. Trimming removed 4 bases at V and 1 base at J, with 8 bases between. The germline V gene has CDR1 MNHEY and CDR2 SMNVEV (reference sequence). A linear amplification protocol produced the TCR libraries from roughly 550 ng of total RNA. How the authors handled the data: From 5 healthy donors, 78,498 rearranged TCR alpha transcripts were sequenced. TCRdb reprocessed the reads with MiXCR, giving one entry per CDR3 protein. V and J calls and clone size were set by TCRdb, not the authors. The sample has around 180,000 distinct CDR3 sequences, about 76% seen once.

The sequenced sample consisted of naive CD4+ and CD8+ T cells sorted from blood, pooled from several donors. This chain uses TRBV27 with TRBJ2-7; unclear D gene. This TCR came from a pool of human donors in good health; the sample pools cells from several healthy donors. CDR3 nucleotide sequence: TGTGCCAGCAGTTCCTCCAAATCCTACGAGCAGTACTTC. Amino acid sequence: CASSSSKSYEQYF.